The 10 T cell receptor beta chains in this list originate from one sample, sequenced in a study of blood T cell repertoires in COVID-19. Method: immunoSEQ multiplex PCR; TCRdb's copy keeps in-frame clones and lacks some. The sample has some 180,000 clones, around 89% seen once. The sample was peripheral blood. The receptors originated from a man aged 45-65 years with acute or convalescent COVID-19.

The chain is built from TRBV7-2 and TRBJ1-2, with 11 bases fitting TRBD1. This CDR3 comprises 15 residues. The germline CDR1 and CDR2 sequences are SGHTA and FQGNSA. V was clipped by 5 bases and J by 7 bases; unmatched bases: 9. CDR3 in amino acids: CASSPKGTGGSGYTF. In nucleotides, the CDR3 is TGTGCCAGCAGCCCGAAGGGGACAGGGGGAAGTGGCTACACCTTC.

The chain recombines TRBV21-1 with TRBJ2-1; whether TRBD1, the table's D call, matches the DNA was not checked. TRBV21-1 has pseudogene status. This CDR3 region has 18 residues. CDR3 DNA: TGTGCCAGCAGCAAGGGGGCGCATTACCCACAATCCTACAATGAGCAGTTCTTC. This codes for CASSKGAHYPQSYNEQFF.

The chain is built from TRBV6-5 and TRBJ2-5; 7 bases match TRBD2. The CDR3 extends over 13 amino acids. Per the germline V gene, CDR1 is MNHEY and CDR2 is SVGAGI. The J segment lost 13 bases and the V segment lost 0 bases, leaving 8 bases of the junction unmatched. CDR3 in amino acids: CASSYSSVGEGYF. CDR3 nucleotides: TGTGCCAGCAGTTACTCGAGTGTCGGGGAGGGGTACTTC.

This clone has a handful of counts. The rearrangement uses TRBV11-2 and TRBJ2-7, with D possibly being TRBD1 (6 bases). Trimming cost V 5 bases and J 3 bases, with 14 bases left between them. This CDR3 contains 14 residues. Germline V gives CDR1 SGHAT, CDR2 FQNNGV. CDR3 sequence (DNA): TGTGCCAGCAGCCCTAGGACAGATAACTACGAGCAGTACTTC. Translation: CASSPRTDNYEQYF. The full variable domain, rest sourced from reference TRBV11-2 and TRBJ2-7, is EAGVAQSPRYKIIEKRQSVAFWCNPISGHATLYWYQQILGQGPKLLIQFQNNGVVDDSQLPKDRFSAERLKGVDSTLKIQPAKLEDSAVYLCASSPRTDNYEQYFGPGTRLTVT.

The chain has TRBV27 and TRBJ2-4; the D gene is possibly TRBD2 (7 bases). The CDR3 totals 16 residues. Between the trimmed V and J ends, which lost 5 bases and 1 base, there was a span of 15 bases. CDR1 is MNHEY and CDR2 is SMNVEV in the germline V gene (reference sequence). CDR3 protein: CASSTRGGFAKNIQYF. The CDR3 DNA reads as TGTGCCAGCAGTACTAGGGGGGGGTTTGCCAAAAACATTCAGTACTTC.

This chain joins TRBV7-2 and TRBJ1-1, with D possibly matching TRBD1 (5 bases). V gave up 1 base and J gave up 4 bases, with 16 bases separating them. Germline CDR1 reads SGHTA; CDR2 reads FQGNSA. CDR3 size: 16 residues. CDR3 amino acids: CASSLEGLGGFTEAFF. Here the CDR3 DNA reads TGTGCCAGCAGCTTAGAAGGGTTGGGGGGGTTCACTGAAGCTTTCTTT.

The chain recombines TRBV6-5 with TRBJ2-1, with 8 bases that match TRBD1. Germline V CDR1 and CDR2: MNHEY, SVGAGI. The ends lost 2 bases at V and 10 bases at J; junction bases unmatched: 10. CDR3 size: 15 residues. The CDR3 bases are TGTGCCAGCAGTTACGTCCAGGGGGCGTGGGGGGAGCAGTTCTTC. It translates to CASSYVQGAWGEQFF.

The J gene is TRBJ2-7, the V gene TRBV27; 9 nucleotides line up with TRBD1. CDR1 is MNHEY, CDR2 SMNVEV, per germline (reference sequence). J lost 4 bases, V lost 5 bases, and 6 bases had no gene match. The CDR3 runs 14 residues. CDR3 coding DNA: TGTGCCAGCAGTGCCTGGGACAGGGAATACGAGCAGTACTTC. This codes for CASSAWDREYEQYF.

CDR3 residues: CASNPWDSFYNEQFF. In nucleotides, the CDR3 is TGTGCCAGCAACCCCTGGGACAGTTTTTACAATGAGCAGTTCTTC. The V and J genes are TRBV2 and TRBJ2-1, with 7 bases aligning to TRBD1. Germline V lookup: CDR1 SNHLY, CDR2 FYNNEI. CDR3 length: 15 amino acids. Germline trimming cut 7 bases from V and 4 bases from J; bases unmatched to any gene: 10.

The chain uses TRBV7-2 and TRBJ1-2; TRBD1 matches at 8 bases. The V segment lost 4 bases and the J segment 2 bases; nucleotides outside the gene matches: 6. The CDR3 is made up of 15 amino acids. CDR1 SGHTA and CDR2 FQGNSA come from the germline V gene. The CDR3 nucleotides are TGTGCCAGCAGCTCTCCGGGACAGGAGAACTATGGCTACACCTTC. It encodes CASSSPGQENYGYTF.